The entry that follows covers one T cell receptor (beta chain) sequence. What it recognizes is unknown. No infections or other immune events were documented during collection. The V gene's germline CDR1 is ENHRY and CDR2 SYGVKD. Deletions cut 0 bases from V and 3 bases from J, with 9 bases between. The CDR3 consists of 15 residues. This sample was included in a study of identifying expanded T cells in peripheral blood. Study-level points and caveats: Technical replicates showed approximately 1.2 changed clones; two weeks 15 to 20; four weeks 19. Roughly two-week clone count variance significantly increased as total template count grew.

Repertoires were generated with immunoSEQ multiplex PCR, while TCRdb's copy carries only in-frame clones and drops some. The sample yields more than 75,000 clones, 88% seen once. Sample: blood. The receptor's source is a person between 18 and 69 years old in good health. V gene TRBV10-3 combines with J gene TRBJ2-1; perhaps TRBD1 as D (6 bases). CDR3 in DNA: TGTGCCATCAGTGAGTCCGAGGACAGCTACAATGAGCAGTTCTTC. As protein: CAISESEDSYNEQFF.